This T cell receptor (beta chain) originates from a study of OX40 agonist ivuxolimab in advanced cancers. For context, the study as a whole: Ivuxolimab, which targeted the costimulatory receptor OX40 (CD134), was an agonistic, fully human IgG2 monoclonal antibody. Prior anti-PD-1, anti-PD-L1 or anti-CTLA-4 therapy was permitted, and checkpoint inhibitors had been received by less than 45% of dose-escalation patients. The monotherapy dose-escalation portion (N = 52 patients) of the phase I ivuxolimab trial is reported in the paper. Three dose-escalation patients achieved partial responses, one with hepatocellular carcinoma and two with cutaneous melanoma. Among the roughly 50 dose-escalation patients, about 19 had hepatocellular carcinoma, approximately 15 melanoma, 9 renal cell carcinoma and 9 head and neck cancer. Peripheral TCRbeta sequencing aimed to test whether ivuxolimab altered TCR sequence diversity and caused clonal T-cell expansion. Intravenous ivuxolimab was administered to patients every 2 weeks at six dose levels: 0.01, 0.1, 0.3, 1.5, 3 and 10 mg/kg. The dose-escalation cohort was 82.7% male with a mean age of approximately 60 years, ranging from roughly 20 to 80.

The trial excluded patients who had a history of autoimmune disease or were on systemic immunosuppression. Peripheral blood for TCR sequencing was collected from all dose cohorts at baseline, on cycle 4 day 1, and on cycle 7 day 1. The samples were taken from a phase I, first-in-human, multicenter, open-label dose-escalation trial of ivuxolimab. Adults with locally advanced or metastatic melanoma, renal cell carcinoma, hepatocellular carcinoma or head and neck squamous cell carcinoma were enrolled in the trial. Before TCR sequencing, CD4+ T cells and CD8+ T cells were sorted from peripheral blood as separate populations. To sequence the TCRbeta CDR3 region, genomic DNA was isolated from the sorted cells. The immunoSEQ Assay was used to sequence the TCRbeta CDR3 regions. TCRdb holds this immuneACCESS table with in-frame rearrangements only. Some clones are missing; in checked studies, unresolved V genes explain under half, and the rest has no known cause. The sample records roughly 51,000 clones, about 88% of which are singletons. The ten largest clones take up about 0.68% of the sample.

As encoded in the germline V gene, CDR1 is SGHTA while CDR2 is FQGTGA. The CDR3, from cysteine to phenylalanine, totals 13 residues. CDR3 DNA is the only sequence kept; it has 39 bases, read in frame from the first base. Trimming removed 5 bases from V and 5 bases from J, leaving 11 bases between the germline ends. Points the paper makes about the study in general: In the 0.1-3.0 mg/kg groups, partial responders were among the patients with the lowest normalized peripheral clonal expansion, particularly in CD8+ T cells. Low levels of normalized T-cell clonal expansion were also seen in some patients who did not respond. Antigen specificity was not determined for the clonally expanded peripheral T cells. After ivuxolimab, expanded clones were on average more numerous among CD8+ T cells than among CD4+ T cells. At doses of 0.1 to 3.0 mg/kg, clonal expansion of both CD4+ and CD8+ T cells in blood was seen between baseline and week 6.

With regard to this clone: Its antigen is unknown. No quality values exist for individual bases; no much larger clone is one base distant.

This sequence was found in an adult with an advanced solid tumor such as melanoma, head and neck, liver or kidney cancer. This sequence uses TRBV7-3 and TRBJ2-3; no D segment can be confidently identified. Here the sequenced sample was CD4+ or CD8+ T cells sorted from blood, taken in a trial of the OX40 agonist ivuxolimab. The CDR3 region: CASSPRPRDTQYF. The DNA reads TGTGCCAGCAGCCCAAGGCCTAGAGATACGCAGTATTTT.